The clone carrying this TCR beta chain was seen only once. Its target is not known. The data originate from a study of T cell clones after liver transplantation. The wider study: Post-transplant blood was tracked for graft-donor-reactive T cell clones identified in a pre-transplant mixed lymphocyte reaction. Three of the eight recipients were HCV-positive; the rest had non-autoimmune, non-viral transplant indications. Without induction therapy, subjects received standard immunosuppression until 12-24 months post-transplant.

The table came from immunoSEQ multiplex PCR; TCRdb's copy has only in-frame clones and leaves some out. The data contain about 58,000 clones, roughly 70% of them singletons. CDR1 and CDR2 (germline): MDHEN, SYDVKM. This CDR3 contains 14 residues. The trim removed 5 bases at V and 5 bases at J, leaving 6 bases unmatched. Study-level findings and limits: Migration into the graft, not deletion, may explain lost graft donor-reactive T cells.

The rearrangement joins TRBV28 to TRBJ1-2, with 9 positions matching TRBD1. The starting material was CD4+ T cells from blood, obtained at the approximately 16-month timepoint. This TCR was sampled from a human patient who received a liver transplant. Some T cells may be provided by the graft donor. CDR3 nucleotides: TGTGCCAGCAGTCCCCCGACAGGGGGATATGGCTACACCTTC. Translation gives CASSPPTGGYGYTF.